The 31 T cell receptor beta chains below were found in one sample sequenced in a study of blood T cell repertoires in COVID-19. Assay: immunoSEQ multiplex PCR; the TCRdb copy retains only in-frame clones and omits some. The sample holds 150,000 or so clones, about 80% seen once. The sample comprised peripheral blood. These receptors were collected from a man aged 55 to 70 with acute or convalescent COVID-19.

The chain carries TRBV7-6 and TRBJ2-7, with 10 bases that match TRBD1. Trimming cost V 5 bases and J 5 bases; bases outside gene matches: 9. The CDR3 sequence is 15 residues long. Germline V CDR1 and CDR2: SGHVS, FNYEAQ. The CDR3, as DNA: TGTGCCAGCAGCCACCCCCGGGACAGGGGTGACGAGCAGTACTTC. Protein sequence: CASSHPRDRGDEQYF.

In this sample, this clone turned up a few times. The gene calls are TRBV9 and TRBJ1-4; the match to TRBD1 covers 7 bases. The CDR3 contains 14 residues. CDR1 and CDR2 (germline): SGDLS, YYNGEE. J lost 5 bases, V lost 4 bases, and 5 bases had no gene match. This CDR3 is CASSSLGQNEKLFF. The CDR3 coding sequence is TGTGCCAGCAGCTCGTTGGGACAGAATGAAAAACTGTTTTTT.

This clone was picked up one time. V usage is TRBV6-1 and J usage is TRBJ2-7; 10 positions agree with TRBD1. Germline loops: CDR1 MNHNS, CDR2 SASEGT. Trimming cost V 4 bases and J 4 bases; bases outside gene matches: 7. The CDR3 totals 15 residues. The CDR3 is CASSAPGQGFYEQYF. CDR3 DNA sequence: TGTGCCAGCAGTGCCCCGGGACAGGGGTTTTACGAGCAGTACTTC.

The chain combines TRBV12-3 or TRBV12-4 with TRBJ1-6; perhaps TRBD1 as D (6 bases). The CDR3 length is 13 residues. Trimming removed 7 bases from V and 9 bases from J, with 13 bases in between. CDR3 region: CASTGQVSSPLHF. CDR3 in DNA: TGTGCCAGCACGGGACAAGTATCTTCACCCCTCCACTTT.

This clone occurred a few times. Other DNA sequences of this sample code for an identical CDR3. This chain connects TRBV7-2 to TRBJ1-2; TRBD1 is a possible D gene (6 bases). With 5 bases removed from V and 2 bases from J, the gap between germline ends came to 9 bases. The CDR3 runs 13 residues. CDR1 and CDR2 (germline): SGHTA, FQGNSA. The CDR3 region is CASSPDRNYGYTF. The CDR3 bases are TGTGCCAGCAGCCCCGACAGGAACTATGGCTACACCTTC.

This clone was observed a handful of times. The J gene is TRBJ1-2, the V gene TRBV19; D is perhaps TRBD1 (5 bases). With 5 bases removed from V and 5 bases from J, the gap between germline ends came to 18 bases. The CDR3 length is 15 residues. Per germline, CDR1 LNHDA and CDR2 SQIVND (reference sequence). CDR3 loop: CASSAGLQPVYGYTF. CDR3 sequence (DNA): TGTGCCAGTAGTGCGGGACTGCAACCTGTGTATGGCTACACCTTC.

V is TRBV6-5 and J is TRBJ1-1; a weak D match, TRBD1 (5 bases). Germline CDR1 reads MNHEY; CDR2 reads SVGAGI. The CDR3 runs 12 residues. The V end lost 5 bases, the J end lost 5 bases, and 9 bases lay between the germline ends. The CDR3: CASSPGRTEAFF. The CDR3 nucleotides read TGTGCCAGCAGTCCAGGGAGGACTGAAGCTTTCTTT.

This chain uses TRBV28 with TRBJ2-1, with 7 bases lining up with TRBD2. This CDR3 contains 14 residues. J gave up 4 bases and V 3 bases, and 3 bases lay outside the gene matches. Germline assignment: CDR1 MDHEN and CDR2 SYDVKM. The CDR3 loop is CASSLERGYNEQFF. CDR3 DNA sequence: TGTGCCAGCAGTTTGGAGCGGGGATACAATGAGCAGTTCTTC. The entire variable domain, with the rest obtained from reference TRBV28 and TRBJ2-1, is as follows: DVKVTQSSRYLVKRTGEKVFLECVQDMDHENMFWYRQDPGLGLRLIYFSYDVKMKEKGDIPEGYSVSREKKERFSLILESASTNQTSMYLCASSLERGYNEQFFGPGTRLTVL.

Points on this clone: One end of the junction does not line up with germline, which may come from a read error. This rearrangement joins TRBV25-1 to TRBJ1-1; weak D call: TRBD1 (6 bases). Germline CDR1 is MGHDK and CDR2 is SYGVNS. The CDR3 consists of 13 residues. The CDR3 region has the DNA TGTGCCAGCAGTGAACAGGGGAGCACTGAAACTTTCTTT. Translation: CASSEQGSTETFF.

V gene TRBV3-1 (or the pseudogene TRBV3-2) combines with J gene TRBJ1-4; TRBD1 might be the D (5 bases). The CDR3 runs 15 residues. Germline V lookup: CDR1 LGHDT, CDR2 YNNKEL (reference sequence). With 3 bases removed from V and 8 bases from J, the gap between germline ends came to 16 bases. Written as DNA, the CDR3 is TGTGCCAGCAGCCAGAGGGGAGGGGCGCAGGAAAAACTGTTTTTT. Its protein product is CASSQRGGAQEKLFF.

The chain's CDR3 is CASSISGGSNQPQHF. In DNA, the CDR3 is TGTGCCAGTAGTATCTCCGGGGGGAGCAATCAGCCCCAGCATTTT. This chain connects TRBV19 to TRBJ1-5, with D possibly TRBD1 on 5 matching bases. Germline V gene lookup returns CDR1 LNHDA and CDR2 SQIVND (reference sequence). Trimming stripped 3 bases from V and 1 base from J, with 10 bases between. This CDR3 contains 15 residues.

J is TRBJ1-2 and V is TRBV30; 9 nucleotides align to TRBD1. The CDR3 length is 16 residues. Germline CDR1 and CDR2: GTSNPN and SVGIG (reference sequence). Germline trimming cut 3 bases from V and 0 bases from J; bases unmatched to any gene: 8. CDR3 nucleotides: TGTGCCTGGAGCGCCGGGGGGACAGGGACTAACTATGGCTACACCTTC. It codes for CAWSAGGTGTNYGYTF.

The V call is TRBV19, the J call TRBJ1-6; 10 nucleotides align to TRBD1. This CDR3 contains 16 residues. The trim removed 7 bases at V and 7 bases at J, leaving 10 bases unmatched. Germline-derived CDR1 and CDR2 are LNHDA and SQIVND (reference sequence). As DNA, the CDR3 is TGTGCCAGTACCCCGGGAGACAGGGGGCGGAATTCACCCCTCCACTTT. Translating it yields CASTPGDRGRNSPLHF.

This clone has a handful of counts. J is TRBJ2-7 and V is TRBV27; 8 bases map to TRBD1. V was pared by 10 bases and J by 3 bases, with 8 bases of the junction left unmatched. Germline V gene sequence: CDR1 MNHEY, CDR2 SMNVEV (reference sequence). This CDR3 comprises 13 residues. The chain's CDR3 is CATRQGMIYEQYF. CDR3 nucleotides: TGTGCCACCAGACAGGGGATGATCTACGAGCAGTACTTC.

The chain carries TRBV11-3 and TRBJ2-1; 14 bases are a match to TRBD2. The trim removed 5 bases at V and 10 bases at J, leaving 7 bases unmatched. Germline values: CDR1 SGHNT, CDR2 YENEEA. The CDR3 has 15 residues. This CDR3 reads CASSPGTSGRGEQFF. CDR3 bases: TGTGCCAGCAGCCCCGGGACTAGCGGGAGAGGGGAGCAGTTCTTC.

For the CDR3, the DNA is TGTGCCTCCCGAGGCGCCTACGAGCAGTACTTC. It encodes CASRGAYEQYF. V and J are TRBV3-1 (or the pseudogene TRBV3-2) and TRBJ2-7; D unresolved. This CDR3 is built from 11 residues. V dropped 11 bases and J dropped 2 bases, with 10 bases sitting between them. Germline CDR1 and CDR2: LGHDT and YNNKEL (reference sequence).

This rearrangement joins TRBV5-1 to TRBJ2-5; 7 bases agree with TRBD2. Looked up from germline, CDR1 is SGHRS and CDR2 is YFSETQ. This CDR3 spans 13 amino acids. Losses at the gene ends were 5 bases for V and 4 bases for J; bases not matched to a gene: 5. This CDR3 reads CASSRTGGETQYF. The CDR3 DNA reads as TGCGCCAGCAGTCGTACGGGGGGAGAGACCCAGTACTTC.

This clone was observed a few times. This rearrangement joins TRBV7-2 to TRBJ2-1; the match to TRBD2 covers 14 bases. V lost 5 bases, J lost 2 bases, and 5 bases stayed unmatched. The CDR3 has 17 amino acids. Per the germline V gene, CDR1 is SGHTA and CDR2 is FQGNSA. The CDR3 region is CASSGPGLAGAYNEQFF. CDR3 bases: TGTGCCAGCAGCGGACCGGGACTAGCGGGGGCCTACAATGAGCAGTTCTTC. Full variable domain (missing parts from reference TRBV7-2 and TRBJ2-1): GAGVSQSPSNKVTEKGKDVELRCDPISGHTALYWYRQSLGQGLEFLIYFQGNSAPDKSGLPSDRFSAERTGGSVSTLTIQRTQQEDSAVYLCASSGPGLAGAYNEQFFGPGTRLTVL.

V and J are TRBV18 and TRBJ2-7; D uncertain. V shed 0 bases and J shed 4 bases, with 10 bases lying between them. The germline V gene encodes CDR1 KGHSH and CDR2 LQKENI. This CDR3 contains 14 residues. Here the CDR3 DNA reads TGTGCCAGCTCACCACCGAACAGAGTTTACGAGCAGTACTTC. This encodes CASSPPNRVYEQYF.

This clone was detected once. The gene calls are TRBV9 and TRBJ2-1, with TRBD1 matching 10 bases. The CDR3 contains 20 residues. The V and J ends lost 1 base and 3 bases, in that order; junction bases with no gene match: 16. Germline-derived CDR1 and CDR2 are SGDLS and YYNGEE. CDR3 sequence: CASSVTLGTGASLFYNEQFF. In nucleotides, the CDR3 is TGTGCCAGCAGCGTAACTCTGGGGACAGGGGCAAGCTTATTCTACAATGAGCAGTTCTTC.

This chain links TRBV13 with TRBJ2-5; D is uncertain. The ends were cut back, 5 bases at V and 7 bases at J, with 11 bases in the middle. CDR1 and CDR2 (germline): PRHDT, FYEKMQ (reference sequence). The CDR3 length is 12 residues. CDR3 amino acids: CASSPSPGTQYF. The CDR3 DNA sequence: TGTGCCAGCAGCCCCTCCCCGGGGACCCAGTACTTC.

The rearrangement links TRBV7-3 to TRBJ2-1; no firm D call. The CDR3 runs 13 residues. Trimming took off 5 bases at V and 5 bases at J, with 10 bases between the two ends. Germline V CDR1 and CDR2: SGHTA, FQGTGA. CDR3 in DNA: TGTGCCAGCAGCCGTCCCAGTGACAATGAGCAGTTCTTC. It specifies CASSRPSDNEQFF.

The gene calls are TRBV12-3 or TRBV12-4 and TRBJ2-7; D unresolved. Deletions cut 6 bases from V and 5 bases from J, with 8 bases between. This CDR3 contains 11 residues. This CDR3 reads CASSSLDEQYF. DNA for the CDR3: TGTGCCAGCAGCTCCCTCGACGAGCAGTACTTC.

This clone occurred once. V is TRBV7-2 and J is TRBJ1-3, with a weak D call TRBD1 (6 bases). V gave up 2 bases and J gave up 0 bases, with 14 bases separating them. The CDR3 sequence is 17 residues long. Germline V gives CDR1 SGHTA, CDR2 FQGNSA. CDR3 residues: CASSLSRTASSGNTIYF. For the CDR3, the DNA is TGTGCCAGCAGCTTATCCCGGACAGCTAGCTCTGGAAACACCATATATTTT.

The CDR3 loop reads CASSLAGGIQYF. The CDR3 DNA is TGTGCCAGCAGCTTAGCGGGGGGCATTCAGTACTTC. The V gene is TRBV11-3, the J gene TRBJ2-4, with TRBD2 matching 7 bases. Per the germline V gene, CDR1 is SGHNT and CDR2 is YENEEA. The CDR3 spans 12 residues. Trimming at V came to 1 base and at J to 9 bases, leaving 0 bases not matched to a gene.

This rearrangement joins TRBV5-1 to TRBJ2-3; D might be TRBD1 (6 bases). The CDR3 has 13 residues. Trimming pared 0 bases from V and 5 bases from J, leaving 7 bases between. CDR1 is SGHRS, CDR2 YFSETQ, per germline. The CDR3 region is CASSLAGEDTQYF. In nucleotides, the CDR3 is TGCGCCAGCAGCTTGGCAGGGGAAGATACGCAGTATTTT.

The chain employs TRBV6-2 or TRBV6-3 and TRBJ1-2, with D tentatively TRBD1 (6 bases). V lost 2 bases and J 7 bases, leaving 11 bases between the germline ends. Germline V CDR1 and CDR2: MNHEY, SVGEGT. The CDR3 is made up of 13 amino acids. The CDR3 DNA is TGTGCCAGCAGTTACGGGGGCGTGTCTGGCTACACCTTC. As protein: CASSYGGVSGYTF.

This clone was recorded once. The chain carries TRBV3-1 (or the pseudogene TRBV3-2) and TRBJ2-7; 12 bases line up with TRBD2. The CDR3 is 16 residues long. Germline V gene data show CDR1 as LGHDT and CDR2 as YNNKEL (reference sequence). The ends lost 4 bases at V and 7 bases at J; junction bases unmatched: 11. Written as DNA, the CDR3 is TGTGCCAGCAGCCCAGGGGCCGGGACTAGCGGGTTTGAGCAGTACTTC. It specifies CASSPGAGTSGFEQYF.

The genes are TRBV15 and TRBJ2-1; TRBD1 is a possible D gene (5 bases). Germline V gene data show CDR1 as LNHNV and CDR2 as YYDKDF (reference sequence). Trimming pared 1 base from V and 6 bases from J, leaving 13 bases between. This CDR3 region has 15 residues. CDR3 sequence: CATSRALNQGNEQFF. The CDR3, as DNA: TGTGCCACCAGCAGAGCGCTCAACCAGGGCAATGAGCAGTTCTTC. The whole variable domain, filled in from reference TRBV15 and TRBJ2-1, reads DAMVIQNPRYQVTQFGKPVTLSCSQTLNHNVMYWYQQKSSQAPKLLFHYYDKDFNNEADTPDNFQSRRPNTSFCFLDIRSPGLGDTAMYLCATSRALNQGNEQFFGPGTRLTVL.

The J gene is TRBJ2-2, the V gene TRBV5-1, with D perhaps TRBD1 (6 bases). CDR3 size: 15 residues. Germline values: CDR1 SGHRS, CDR2 YFSETQ. The V and J ends lost 3 bases and 5 bases respectively, with 14 bases between them. The CDR3, as DNA: TGCGCCAGCAGCTCCGCTCAGGGGCGGACCGGGGAGCTGTTTTTT. It is translated as CASSSAQGRTGELFF.

In its sample, this clone was seen once. The chain has TRBV27 and TRBJ2-4, with D perhaps matching TRBD2 (6 bases). Germline assignment: CDR1 MNHEY and CDR2 SMNVEV (reference sequence). This CDR3 is 13 amino acids long. V was clipped by 6 bases and J by 5 bases, with 11 bases between them. The CDR3 nucleotides are TGTGCCAGCAGCCCCGGGACTCAAAACATTCAGTACTTC. It is translated as CASSPGTQNIQYF.